This TCR beta chain comes out of a study of vaccination and CD4 T cells after COVID-19. This clonotype turned up a few times. The antigen remains undetermined. This CDR3 spans 12 amino acids. V was shortened by 1 base and J by 8 bases, with 6 bases between the two germline ends. The germline V gene encodes CDR1 SGHVS and CDR2 FQNEAQ. Treatment described: roughly 11-day PBMC culture with coronavirus spike peptide pools or control peptides (ViraFEST assay). Cultured CD4+ T cells had their DNA profiled by the Oncomine TCR Beta short-read assay. TCRdb independently ran MiXCR on the PCR reads; one entry per CDR3 protein. Among about 5,000 distinct CDR3 sequences listed, roughly 53% were seen once.

This clonotype was obtained from a human donor who had recovered from COVID-19. The specimen was CD4+ T cells from blood, cultured in vitro. The chain employs TRBV7-8 and TRBJ1-5; D not certain. CDR3 DNA: TGTGCCAGCAGCTTAGGGGTAAAGCCCCAGCATTTT. This encodes CASSLGVKPQHF.